Each of the 23 T cell receptor beta chains below was sequenced from the same sample in a study of blood T cell repertoires in COVID-19. Produced via immunoSEQ multiplex PCR; TCRdb's table is partial and in-frame only. The repertoire holds about 310,000 clones, with around 90% as singletons. Material for sequencing was peripheral blood. The receptor set was obtained from a woman in her forties with COVID-19, enrolled during active disease.

V gene TRBV18 combines with J gene TRBJ2-7; the D gene is possibly TRBD1 (5 bases). The CDR3 spans 15 residues. V gave up 3 bases and J gave up 6 bases, with 18 bases separating them. Germline CDR1 and CDR2: KGHSH and LQKENI. The CDR3 DNA reads as TGTGCCAGCTCACCTCCGGGCAGGGCCCCCCTCGAGCAGTACTTC. This codes for CASSPPGRAPLEQYF.

The chain is built from TRBV7-2 and TRBJ1-3; no reliable D call. Trimming removed 0 bases at V and 2 bases at J, with 11 bases between. This CDR3 is 16 amino acids long. The germline V gene has CDR1 SGHTA and CDR2 FQGNSA. The CDR3 coding sequence is TGTGCCAGCAGCTTAGCTGATTGGGCTGCTGGAAACACCATATATTTT. This gives the protein CASSLADWAAGNTIYF. Complete variable domain (other parts from reference TRBV7-2 and TRBJ1-3): GAGVSQSPSNKVTEKGKDVELRCDPISGHTALYWYRQSLGQGLEFLIYFQGNSAPDKSGLPSDRFSAERTGGSVSTLTIQRTQQEDSAVYLCASSLADWAAGNTIYFGEGSWLTVV.

This chain uses TRBV2 with TRBJ1-1; the match to TRBD1 covers 11 bases. This CDR3 has 15 amino acids. Germline CDR1 SNHLY, CDR2 FYNNEI. The V and J ends lost 4 bases and 4 bases, in that order; junction bases with no gene match: 5. CDR3 amino acids: CASSGTGGAGTEAFF. CDR3 coding DNA: TGTGCCAGCAGTGGGACAGGGGGCGCGGGCACTGAAGCTTTCTTT.

V and J are TRBV5-5 and TRBJ1-5, with 12 nucleotides matching TRBD1. Germline V lookup: CDR1 SGHKS, CDR2 YYEKEE (reference sequence). V trimming: 4 bases; J trimming: 5 bases; junction bases outside the gene matches: 10. This CDR3 is built from 17 residues. The DNA for the CDR3 is TGTGCCAGCAGCCCCCGGGACAGGGGGCGCTTTGATCAGCCCCAGCATTTT. Protein product: CASSPRDRGRFDQPQHF. The full variable domain, completed using reference TRBV5-5 and TRBJ1-5, is DAGVTQSPTHLIKTRGQQVTLRCSPISGHKSVSWYQQVLGQGPQFIFQYYEKEERGRGNFPDRFSARQFPNYSSELNVNALLLGDSALYLCASSPRDRGRFDQPQHFGDGTRLSIL.

J is TRBJ1-5 and V is TRBV5-1, with D perhaps TRBD1 (5 bases). The germline CDR1 and CDR2 sequences are SGHRS and YFSETQ. This CDR3 contains 13 residues. The germline V and J ends were trimmed by 2 bases and 7 bases, with 10 bases remaining between them. The CDR3 protein is CASSLAGYQPQHF. CDR3 sequence (DNA): TGCGCCAGCAGCTTAGCAGGGTACCAGCCCCAGCATTTT.

The genes are TRBV5-1 and TRBJ1-2, with D tentatively TRBD1 (6 bases). The germline CDR1 and CDR2 sequences are SGHRS and YFSETQ. V shed 4 bases and J shed 10 bases, with 14 bases lying between them. This CDR3 has 12 residues. The CDR3 sequence: CASSTNRVNYTF. The CDR3 bases are TGCGCCAGCAGCACTAACAGGGTCAACTACACCTTC.

This chain uses TRBV9 with TRBJ2-5; 7 bases are a match to TRBD1. Germline V CDR1 and CDR2: SGDLS, YYNGEE. CDR3 size: 13 residues. V was pared by 3 bases and J by 2 bases, with 1 base of the junction left unmatched. CDR3: CASSAGQQETQYF. The CDR3 nucleotides are TGTGCCAGCAGCGCGGGACAGCAAGAGACCCAGTACTTC.

The V and J genes are TRBV19 and TRBJ1-5, with TRBD1 identical over 10 bases. Germline V gives CDR1 LNHDA, CDR2 SQIVND (reference sequence). V lost 3 bases and J lost 4; bases outside the gene matches: 6. The CDR3 is 16 amino acids. The CDR3 nucleotides are TGTGCCAGTAGTATTTTACGGACAGGGGGAAATCAGCCCCAGCATTTT. This encodes CASSILRTGGNQPQHF.

In the case of this clone: The same CDR3 is also encoded by other DNA sequences in this sample. The rearrangement joins TRBV2 to TRBJ1-2; 8 positions match TRBD1. V shed 2 bases and J 2 bases; nucleotides not matched to a gene: 1. The CDR3 extends over 14 amino acids. Germline lookup yields CDR1 SNHLY and CDR2 FYNNEI. As DNA, the CDR3 is TGTGCCAGCAGTGAACAGGGGGCCAACTATGGCTACACCTTC. Protein sequence: CASSEQGANYGYTF.

The chain couples TRBV10-3 to TRBJ2-7; 8 bases fit TRBD1. Germline V gene data show CDR1 as ENHRY and CDR2 as SYGVKD. The CDR3 sequence is 13 residues long. The V gene end was trimmed by 11 bases and the J gene end by 5 bases; junction bases not matched to a gene: 11. CDR3 region: CAVGITGGNEQYF. As DNA, the CDR3 is TGTGCCGTAGGAATTACAGGGGGTAACGAGCAGTACTTC.

The J gene is TRBJ1-5, the V gene TRBV21-1. TRBV21-1 is labeled a pseudogene. CDR3 size: 17 residues. CDR3 nucleotides: TGTGCCAGCAGCAAAGGTCGGGGGGCGAGGAGCAATCAGCCCCAGCATTTT. Its protein is CASSKGRGARSNQPQHF.

The chain recombines TRBV6-2 or TRBV6-3 with TRBJ1-1; 9 bases match TRBD1. The trim removed 2 bases at V and 4 bases at J, leaving 8 bases unmatched. From germline, CDR1 is MNHEY and CDR2 SVGEGT. The CDR3 runs 16 residues. CDR3 loop: CASSYPTGTGPTEAFF. In DNA, the CDR3 is TGTGCCAGCAGTTACCCGACCGGGACAGGGCCCACTGAAGCTTTCTTT.

The V gene is TRBV7-3, the J gene TRBJ1-1; D not resolved. Trimming removed 5 bases from V and 6 bases from J, with 13 bases in between. This CDR3 comprises 13 residues. Germline CDR1 and CDR2: SGHTA and FQGTGA. The CDR3 protein is CASSPAGVPEAFF. As DNA, the CDR3 is TGTGCCAGCAGCCCCGCCGGGGTCCCTGAAGCTTTCTTT.

J is TRBJ2-1 and V is TRBV28, with D possibly matching TRBD2 (7 bases). Trimming pared 4 bases from V and 10 bases from J, leaving 20 bases between. Germline lookup yields CDR1 MDHEN and CDR2 SYDVKM. The CDR3 covers 15 residues. This CDR3 is CASSSTSEGDWEQFF. For the CDR3, the DNA is TGTGCCAGCAGTTCTACTAGCGAGGGGGATTGGGAGCAGTTCTTC. Full variable domain (missing parts from reference TRBV28 and TRBJ2-1): DVKVTQSSRYLVKRTGEKVFLECVQDMDHENMFWYRQDPGLGLRLIYFSYDVKMKEKGDIPEGYSVSREKKERFSLILESASTNQTSMYLCASSSTSEGDWEQFFGPGTRLTVL.

The chain combines TRBV28 with TRBJ2-2; tentative D call: TRBD1 (6 bases). The CDR3 loop spans 16 amino acids. Germline V lookup: CDR1 MDHEN, CDR2 SYDVKM. V lost 6 bases, J lost 0 bases, and 14 bases lay in between. The CDR3 DNA sequence: TGTGCCAGCAGCTCGCAACAGGGAACGAACACCGGGGAGCTGTTTTTT. It translates to CASSSQQGTNTGELFF. The whole variable domain, remainder taken from reference TRBV28 and TRBJ2-2, is DVKVTQSSRYLVKRTGEKVFLECVQDMDHENMFWYRQDPGLGLRLIYFSYDVKMKEKGDIPEGYSVSREKKERFSLILESASTNQTSMYLCASSSQQGTNTGELFFGEGSRLTVL.

The genes are TRBV4-2 and TRBJ2-1; 7 nucleotides match TRBD2. Per the germline V gene, CDR1 is LGHNA and CDR2 is YNFKEQ. Germline trimming cut 0 bases from V and 2 bases from J; bases unmatched to any gene: 7. The CDR3 is 17 residues long. In DNA form, the CDR3 reads TGTGCCAGCAGCCAAGAAGGCCTAGCGGCCACCTACAATGAGCAGTTCTTC. Translation: CASSQEGLAATYNEQFF.

The J gene is TRBJ1-1, the V gene TRBV4-3, with 7 nucleotides matching TRBD1. V gave up 3 bases and J gave up 6 bases; unmatched junction bases: 7. CDR3 size: 14 residues. Germline V gene data show CDR1 as LGHNA and CDR2 as YSLEER. The CDR3, as DNA: TGCGCCAGCAGCCACCAGGGGGTGGGGGCTGAAGCTTTCTTT. Protein product: CASSHQGVGAEAFF.

In this sample, this clone turned up a few times. The chain carries TRBV11-2 and TRBJ1-5; TRBD1 might be the D (5 bases). Trimming stripped 1 base from V and 5 bases from J, with 6 bases between. CDR3 length equals 13 residues. Germline CDR1 and CDR2: SGHAT and FQNNGV. The CDR3 region has the DNA TGTGCCAGCAGCTTAGTACAGGATCAGCCCCAGCATTTT. Translated: CASSLVQDQPQHF.

This clone showed up just a few times. The rearrangement uses TRBV20-1 and TRBJ1-5; 9 bases map to TRBD1. The CDR3 runs to 17 residues. V shed 3 bases and J 4 bases; nucleotides not matched to a gene: 13. In germline, CDR1 is DFQATT, CDR2 SNEGSKA (reference sequence). The CDR3 is CSASIPGQGYWNQPQHF. DNA for the CDR3: TGCAGTGCTAGTATTCCGGGACAGGGATATTGGAATCAGCCCCAGCATTTT.

The chain combines TRBV6-1 with TRBJ1-1; D uncertain. Trimming removed 3 bases from V and 10 bases from J, with 18 bases in between. The CDR3 extends over 14 amino acids. CDR1 MNHNS and CDR2 SASEGT come from the germline V gene. CDR3 in amino acids: CASSETGSRRTAFF. The CDR3 nucleotides are TGTGCCAGCAGTGAGACGGGGTCGCGCCGGACAGCTTTCTTT.

J is TRBJ2-7 and V is TRBV5-1; 8 bases are shared with TRBD1. Germline-derived CDR1 and CDR2 are SGHRS and YFSETQ. The CDR3 runs to 17 residues. The ends lost 2 bases at V and 3 bases at J; junction bases unmatched: 13. The CDR3 DNA sequence: TGCGCCAGCAGCTTTATGGGGCAGGGGGCGCTGGGCTACGAGCAGTACTTC. Amino acids: CASSFMGQGALGYEQYF.

This chain links TRBV19 with TRBJ2-3; a possible D gene is TRBD2 (6 bases). Trimming cost V 7 bases and J 5 bases, with 19 bases left between them. Germline CDR1 LNHDA, CDR2 SQIVND (reference sequence). The CDR3 consists of 15 residues. CDR3 region: CASNNEQRGKDTQYF. The CDR3 DNA reads TGTGCCAGTAACAATGAGCAGCGCGGGAAAGATACGCAGTATTTT.

V usage is TRBV7-8 and J usage is TRBJ2-1; 13 bases match TRBD2. Germline assignment: CDR1 SGHVS and CDR2 FQNEAQ. This CDR3 has 15 amino acids. The V gene end was trimmed by 5 bases and the J gene end by 5 bases; junction bases not matched to a gene: 3. The CDR3 DNA reads TGTGCCAGCAGCGCCGGGACTAGCGGGGACAATGAGCAGTTCTTC. It specifies CASSAGTSGDNEQFF.